This T cell receptor beta chain was sequenced during a study of cytomegalovirus exposure and HLA in healthy donors. Germline trimming cut 1 base from V and 7 bases from J; bases unmatched to any gene: 10. The germline V gene has CDR1 SGHTA and CDR2 FQGNSA. This CDR3 spans 16 amino acids. PCR used 60 Vbeta primers and 13 Jbeta primers. Sequenced by immunoSEQ multiplex PCR; TCRdb stores in-frame clones only, minus some. The sample carries more than 150,000 clones, almost 85% recorded once. As for this clone: Its antigen is still unknown.

Points from the study as a whole: Several of the most significant clusters were apparently associated with common viral pathogens in a later analysis. Many donors shared some public TCRs, even though most TCR sequences were rare. The later analysis indicated that the majority of CMV-associated TCR beta chains appeared HLA-restricted.

Sequences were obtained from PBMCs. The TCR sequence derives from a boy aged 5-17 years in good health and CMV-seronegative. This rearrangement joins TRBV7-2 to TRBJ2-3; 8 nucleotides agree with TRBD2. This chain's CDR3 is CASSLGASGFMNTQYF. The CDR3 coding sequence is TGTGCCAGCAGCTTAGGGGCTAGCGGGTTCATGAATACGCAGTATTTT.